This record covers a single T cell receptor beta chain. This CDR3 has 14 amino acids. V lost 4 bases to trimming and J lost 4 bases; unmatched junction nucleotides: 6. Germline CDR1 is LGHDT and CDR2 is YNNKEL (reference sequence). This entry is derived from a study of regulatory and conventional T cells in breast cancer. TCRdb re-derived calls from the PCR reads in MiXCR, one entry per CDR3 protein. The table lists about 16,000 distinct CDR3 sequences, 25% to 40% of them singletons, with approximately 1.6% in the top ten. Sequences were obtained from conventional T cells from blood. The V gene is TRBV3-1, the J gene TRBJ2-5, with 7 bases aligning to TRBD2. The sequence was obtained from a female donor in good health. The CDR3 DNA reads TGTGCCAGCAGCCTAGCTCCGGGGGGAGAGACCCAGTACTTC. Its protein product is CASSLAPGGETQYF.